This TCR beta chain was documented in a study of chemoradiotherapy in HPV16-positive cancers (dated by TCRdb to 2021 to 2024). Study-level background: Functional T-cell assays on cells from two HPV16-positive patients defined candidate HPV-specific T-cell clones and common TCR motifs. The study asked whether T-cell immunity against the HPV oncoproteins E6 and E7 changes during chemoradiotherapy and whether it affects survival. The candidate HPV-specific TCRs and motifs were subsequently tracked in TCR repertoires obtained from 65 to 95 patients with HPV-related cancers. Overall study results and their limits: Expansion of candidate HPV-specific clones and E7-related TCR motifs was observed in the tumor microenvironment during treatment, whereas no such expansion was observed for non-HPV-specific T cells. In HPV16-positive patients, expansion of HPV-responsive T cells during chemoradiotherapy was associated with improved recurrence-free survival. Only a couple of HPV16-positive patients were used to derive the functional definition of HPV-specific T cells, and the survival association was reported for HPV16-positive patients.

Repertoires were sampled multiple times during chemoradiotherapy, which allowed clonal expansion in the tumor microenvironment to be followed. V lost 3 bases and J lost 0 bases; the stretch between them is 14 bases long. CDR1 and CDR2 (SQVTM, ANQGSEA) derive from the germline V gene. The CDR3, from cysteine to phenylalanine, totals 15 residues. The kept DNA is CDR3 alone, 45 bases in frame from the first base. A note on this clone: Its antigen is currently not known. Base quality data are lacking; no much larger clone is found one base away.

Receptor amplification or capture employed the immunoSEQ multiplex PCR assay. This immuneACCESS table, as held by TCRdb, lists in-frame sequences with V and J called but not all clones. Of the missing ones, under half trace to an unresolved V gene in checked studies; the others have no known cause. The sample table shows about 20,000 clones, and roughly 86% are seen once. The ten biggest clones cover 3.5% to 6% of the sample. The chain joins TRBV29-1 to TRBJ1-2, with TRBD1 tentatively as D gene (5 bases match). The source is a human donor with HPV-associated anogenital cancer. This material consisted of blood, taken from a patient who underwent chemoradiotherapy. Here is the DNA: TGCAGCGTTGACTGGGGACCGCGAGCTAACTATGGCTACACCTTC. Its translation is CSVDWGPRANYGYTF.